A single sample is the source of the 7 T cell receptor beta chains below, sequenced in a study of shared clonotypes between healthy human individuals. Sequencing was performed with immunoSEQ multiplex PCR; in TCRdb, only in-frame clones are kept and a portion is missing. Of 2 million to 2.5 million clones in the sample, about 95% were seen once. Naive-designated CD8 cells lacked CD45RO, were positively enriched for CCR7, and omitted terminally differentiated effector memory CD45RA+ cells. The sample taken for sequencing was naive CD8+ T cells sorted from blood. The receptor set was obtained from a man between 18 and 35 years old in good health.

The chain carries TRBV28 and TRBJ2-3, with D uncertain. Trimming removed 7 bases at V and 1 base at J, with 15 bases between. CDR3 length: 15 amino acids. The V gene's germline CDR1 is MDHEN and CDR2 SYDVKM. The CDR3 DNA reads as TGTGCCAGCATTCCCGAATTGTCTCGCACAGATACGCAGTATTTT. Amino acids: CASIPELSRTDTQYF.

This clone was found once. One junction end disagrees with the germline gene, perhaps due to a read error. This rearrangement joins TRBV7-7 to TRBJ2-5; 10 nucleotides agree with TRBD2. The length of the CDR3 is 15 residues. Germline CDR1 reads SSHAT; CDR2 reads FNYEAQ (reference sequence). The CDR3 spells CASSFLAGVGETQYF. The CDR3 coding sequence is TGTGCTAGCAGCTTTCTAGCGGGGGTGGGAGAGACCCAGTACTTC.

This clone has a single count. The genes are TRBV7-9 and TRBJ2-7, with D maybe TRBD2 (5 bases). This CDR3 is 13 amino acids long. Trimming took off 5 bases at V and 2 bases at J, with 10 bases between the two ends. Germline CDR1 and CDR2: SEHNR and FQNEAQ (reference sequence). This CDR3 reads CASSMGETYEQYF. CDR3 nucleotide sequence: TGTGCCAGCAGCATGGGAGAAACCTACGAGCAGTACTTC.

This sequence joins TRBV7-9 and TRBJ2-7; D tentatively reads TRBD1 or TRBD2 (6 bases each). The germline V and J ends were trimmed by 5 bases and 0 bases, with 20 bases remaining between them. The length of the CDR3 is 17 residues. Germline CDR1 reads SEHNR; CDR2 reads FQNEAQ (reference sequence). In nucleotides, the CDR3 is TGTGCCAGCAGCATTATGGGGGGCGGACCGAGCTCCTACGAGCAGTACTTC. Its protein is CASSIMGGGPSSYEQYF.

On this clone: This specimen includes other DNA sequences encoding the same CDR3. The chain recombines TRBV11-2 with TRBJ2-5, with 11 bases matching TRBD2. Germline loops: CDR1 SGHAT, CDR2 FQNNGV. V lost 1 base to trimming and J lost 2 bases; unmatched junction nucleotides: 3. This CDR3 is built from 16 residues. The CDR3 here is CASSLVGTSGQETQYF. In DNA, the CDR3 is TGTGCCAGCAGCTTAGTAGGGACTAGCGGTCAAGAGACCCAGTACTTC.

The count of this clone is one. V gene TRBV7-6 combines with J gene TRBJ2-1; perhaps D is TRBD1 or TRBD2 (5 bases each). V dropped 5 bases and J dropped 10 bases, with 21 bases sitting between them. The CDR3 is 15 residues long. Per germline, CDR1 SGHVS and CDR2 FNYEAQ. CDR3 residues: CASSPLGGVGSEQFF. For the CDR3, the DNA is TGTGCCAGCAGCCCCCTTGGGGGAGTGGGGAGCGAGCAGTTCTTC.

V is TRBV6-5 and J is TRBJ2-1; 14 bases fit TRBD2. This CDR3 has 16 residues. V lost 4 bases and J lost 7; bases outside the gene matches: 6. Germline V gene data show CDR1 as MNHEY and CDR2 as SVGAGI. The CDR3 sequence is CASSSRLAGGLNEQFF. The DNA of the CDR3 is TGTGCCAGCAGTTCCCGACTAGCGGGAGGGTTAAATGAGCAGTTCTTC.